These T cell receptor beta chains were read from a single sample in a study of blood T cell repertoires in COVID-19. Produced via immunoSEQ multiplex PCR; TCRdb's table is partial and in-frame only. The data show around 80,000 clones, approximately 80% seen once. The sequenced sample consisted of peripheral blood. These receptors were collected from a human donor in a cohort sampled during active COVID-19. CDR3s include the opening cysteine and the closing phenylalanine or tryptophan. Fields, in order: D gene, V gene, clone size, J gene, CDR3 DNA, CDR3 protein. D genes are given only for firm matches. Size is stated for part of the rows, as once, few or many counts, or as a class when the clone is expanded.

>TRBD1|TRBV9|NA|TRBJ2-5
TGTGCCAGCAGCAAGGGACAGCAAGAGACCCAGTACTTC
CASSKGQQETQYF
>TRBD1|TRBV2|NA|TRBJ1-1
TGTGCCAGCACCAGACAGGGAGGAAACACTGAAGCTTTCTTT
CASTRQGGNTEAFF
>TRBD1|TRBV5-1|NA|TRBJ2-7
TGCGCCAGCAGCTTGGCCGGGTACAGGGGGCACTACGAGCAGTACTTC
CASSLAGYRGHYEQYF
>TRBD2|TRBV5-1|NA|TRBJ2-2
TGCGCCAGCAGCTTGCTTAGCGGGGTTTCGTCGGAGCTGTTTTTT
CASSLLSGVSSELFF
>NA|TRBV30|NA|TRBJ1-5
TGTGCCTGGAGCAGACAGGTTAATCAGCCCCAGCATTTT
CAWSRQVNQPQHF
>NA|TRBV4-1|NA|TRBJ2-5
TGCGCCAGCAGCCAAGATGTCGGACTGACGGAGACCCAGTACTTC
CASSQDVGLTETQYF
>NA|TRBV4-1|few|TRBJ1-5
TGCGCCAGCAGCCAAGATGGTGAAATTGTCGGGCCCCAGCATTTT
CASSQDGEIVGPQHF
>TRBD1|TRBV25-1|NA|TRBJ2-5
TGTGCCAGCAACGGAGGACAGGGGCTACAAGAGACCCAGTACTTC
CASNGGQGLQETQYF
>NA|TRBV5-4|NA|TRBJ1-2
TGTGCCAGCAGCTTGGAGCCGAACTATGGCTACACCTTC
CASSLEPNYGYTF
>NA|TRBV5-1|NA|TRBJ1-1
TGCGCCAGCAGCTTGGCGCCGGGAACGGTGGGCACTGAAGCTTTCTTT
CASSLAPGTVGTEAFF
>NA|TRBV4-1|NA|TRBJ1-2
TGCGCCAGCAGCGAAGGCGCACAGACAAACTATGGCTACACCTTC
CASSEGAQTNYGYTF
>TRBD1|TRBV29-1|few|TRBJ1-4
TGCAGCGTTGAAGTCGGGCCCGGGACAGGGTCAGGAGAAAAACTGTTTTTT
CSVEVGPGTGSGEKLFF
>NA|TRBV2|NA|TRBJ1-3
TGTGCCAGCGGGGAAGACAGTTCACTCTCTGGAAACACCATATATTTT
CASGEDSSLSGNTIYF
>NA|TRBV19|NA|TRBJ2-3
TGTGCCAGTAGAGACTACGCCACAGATACGCAGTATTTT
CASRDYATDTQYF
>TRBD1|TRBV6-5|NA|TRBJ1-5
TGTGCCAGCAGTCGACAGGGTAGCAATCAGCCCCAGCATTTT
CASSRQGSNQPQHF
>TRBD2|TRBV5-1|NA|TRBJ2-4
TGCGCCAGCAGCCCGACCGGGACTAGCGGGGACCTAGCCAAAAACATTCAGTACTTC
CASSPTGTSGDLAKNIQYF
>NA|TRBV14|NA|TRBJ2-3
TGTGCCAGCAGCCAAGCGCGGCAGCTACGCACAGATACGCAGTATTTT
CASSQARQLRTDTQYF
>TRBD1|TRBV9|once|TRBJ2-1
TGTGCCAGCAGCGCCCAACCGGGACAGGGATACAATGAGCAGTTCTTC
CASSAQPGQGYNEQFF
>TRBD1|TRBV6-5|NA|TRBJ2-1
TGTGCCAGCACCCCCCCCGGGACAGGGGGCAATGAGCAGTTCTTC
CASTPPGTGGNEQFF
>NA|TRBV6-5|NA|TRBJ1-1
TGTGCCACCATTTATACACCGAACACTGAAGCTTTCTTT
CATIYTPNTEAFF
>TRBD1|TRBV27|NA|TRBJ1-4
TGTGCCAGCAGTGAACAGGGGTCGGGGGAAAAACTGTTTTTT
CASSEQGSGEKLFF
>TRBD1|TRBV5-1|NA|TRBJ2-1
TGCGCCAGTAAGCAGTTCGGACAGGGGGCCGATGAGCAGTTCTTC
CASKQFGQGADEQFF
>TRBD2|TRBV3-1/TRBV3-2|NA|TRBJ2-1
TGTGCCAGCAGCCAACCCTGGACTAGCGGGGGGGGGACTGAGCAGTTCTTC
CASSQPWTSGGGTEQFF
>NA|TRBV5-1|NA|TRBJ2-1
TGCGCCAGCAGCTTGGCGGCCATAGGGGGGGTTGAGCAGTTCTTC
CASSLAAIGGVEQFF
>NA|TRBV2|NA|TRBJ1-3
TGTGCCAGCAGTGAAGTGGTTGGCAGCAGGGGAAACACCATATATTTT
CASSEVVGSRGNTIYF
>NA|TRBV10-1|NA|TRBJ2-3
TGCGCCAGCAGTGAGTCGCCCGCAGTGCGGGCAGATACGCAGTATTTT
CASSESPAVRADTQYF
>NA|TRBV15|NA|TRBJ2-7
TGTGCCACCAGCAGGGACAAACTCTACGAGCAGTACTTC
CATSRDKLYEQYF
>NA|TRBV20-1|NA|TRBJ2-3
TGCAGTGCCTCGAGCACAGATACGCAGTATTTT
CSASSTDTQYF
>NA|TRBV7-2|NA|TRBJ1-5
TGTGCCAGCAGCTTAGGGGGAGGGACCAATCAGCCCCAGCATTTT
CASSLGGGTNQPQHF
>NA|TRBV9|NA|TRBJ1-2
TGTGCCAGCAGCGTAGAGGGGCAGATCTATGGCTACACCTTC
CASSVEGQIYGYTF
>NA|TRBV19|once|TRBJ2-1
TGTGCCAGTAGTATAGGTGGGACTGGGGAGCAGTTCTTC
CASSIGGTGEQFF
>NA|TRBV7-9|NA|TRBJ1-1
TGTGCCAGCAGCCAAAGCGGGGGACCCATGAACACTGAAGCTTTCTTT
CASSQSGGPMNTEAFF
>NA|TRBV6-2/TRBV6-3|NA|TRBJ2-3
TGTGCCAGCAGTTACTCGTCAAATACGCAGTATTTT
CASSYSSNTQYF
>NA|TRBV4-1|NA|TRBJ1-2
TGCGCCAGCAGCCTGCCCGGGACAATCTTATATGGCTACACCTTC
CASSLPGTILYGYTF
>NA|TRBV18|NA|TRBJ1-1
TGTGCCAGCTCACCACCGGGCAAAAATGAAGCTTTCTTT
CASSPPGKNEAFF
>TRBD1|TRBV19|NA|TRBJ2-7
TGTGCCAGTAGAACCACGGGACAGGGTAGCTACGAGCAGTACTTC
CASRTTGQGSYEQYF
>NA|TRBV4-1|NA|TRBJ1-1
TGCGCCAGCAGCCACGCGACTATGAACACTGAAGCTTTCTTT
CASSHATMNTEAFF
>NA|TRBV11-1|NA|TRBJ1-4
TGTGCCAGCAGCCCTCTCCCGACGGGGGAAAAACTGTTTTTT
CASSPLPTGEKLFF
>NA|TRBV6-1|NA|TRBJ1-5
TGTGCCAGCAGTGAAGCTATGGCAGGCTACAATCAGCCCCAGCATTTT
CASSEAMAGYNQPQHF
>TRBD2|TRBV6-5|few|TRBJ2-7
TGTGCCAGCAGACTAGCGGGGGGCCCCTCCTACGAGCAGTACTTC
CASRLAGGPSYEQYF
>NA|TRBV7-2|NA|TRBJ1-2
TGTGCCAGCAGCCCTCGAATCGGGACAAACTATGGCTACACCTTC
CASSPRIGTNYGYTF
>TRBD1|TRBV7-8|medium-sized|TRBJ1-3
TGTGCCAGCAGCTTAGGATACAGGGGTTATAAGGGAAACACCATATATTTT
CASSLGYRGYKGNTIYF